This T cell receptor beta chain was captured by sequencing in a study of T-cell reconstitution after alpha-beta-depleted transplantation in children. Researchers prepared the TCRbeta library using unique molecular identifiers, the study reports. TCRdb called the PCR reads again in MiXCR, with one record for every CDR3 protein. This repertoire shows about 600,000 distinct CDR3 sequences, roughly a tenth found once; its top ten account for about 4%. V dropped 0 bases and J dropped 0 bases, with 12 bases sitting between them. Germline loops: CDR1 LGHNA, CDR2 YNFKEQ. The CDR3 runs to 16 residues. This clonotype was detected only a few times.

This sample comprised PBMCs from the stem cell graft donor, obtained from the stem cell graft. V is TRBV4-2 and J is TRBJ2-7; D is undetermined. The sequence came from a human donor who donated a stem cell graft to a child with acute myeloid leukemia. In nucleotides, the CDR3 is TGTGCCAGCAGCCAAGAAGAGAGTATGACCTCCTACGAGCAGTACTTC. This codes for CASSQEESMTSYEQYF.